This T cell receptor beta chain comes out of a study of type 1 regulatory T cells. MiXCR, applied by TCRdb to the reads, yields one record per CDR3 protein. The sample carries 20,000 to 30,000 distinct CDR3 sequences, about two thirds recorded once. Comment on this clonotype: What it binds is not known.

This clonotype was sampled from a human donor in good health. Sequenced sample: cultured T cells, either the whole culture or a sorted T cell fraction (not recorded which). Subset given: Tr1-enriched cell product generated in vitro against host alloantigens.

CDR3 sequence (DNA): TGTGCCAGCAGTCCTATTCCTGGGACTAGCGTAGTGGATGAGCAGTTCTTC. It encodes CASSPIPGTSVVDEQFF. The rearrangement uses TRBV6-2 or TRBV6-3 and TRBJ2-1, with 10 positions matching TRBD2. The CDR3 has 17 amino acids. Germline values: CDR1 MNHEY, CDR2 SVGEGT. J gave up 8 bases and V 5 bases, and 15 bases lay outside the gene matches.